These 10 T cell receptor beta chains were all obtained from the same sample, sequenced in a study of cytomegalovirus exposure and HLA in healthy donors (dated by TCRdb to the late 2010s). Receptor libraries were prepared by the immunoSEQ multiplex PCR assay. For the multiplex PCR, a mixture combining 60 forward primers for TCR Vbeta segments and 13 reverse primers for TCR Jbeta segments was used. TCRdb stores this immuneACCESS table with in-frame sequences only. Part of the clones is absent; in the studies checked, under half of the shortfall reflects unresolved V genes, and no reason is known for the rest. Within this sample are about 190,000 clones, with 80% to 85% of them counted one time only. About 1% of the sample is held by the ten biggest clonotypes. The specimen was PBMCs. Receptors were obtained from a woman in her forties in good health and CMV-seronegative.

V gene TRBV4-3 combines with J gene TRBJ1-1; D is possibly TRBD1 (6 bases). Trimming pared 11 bases from V and 11 bases from J, leaving 18 bases between. The CDR3 length is 11 residues. CDR1 is LGHNA, CDR2 YSLEER, per germline. CDR3 DNA sequence: TGCGCCTCCAGGGGTGGTGGGGTCGCTTTCTTT. Translated, it gives CASRGGGVAFF.

This chain connects TRBV6-6 to TRBJ1-3; 8 bases map to TRBD1. CDR1 and CDR2 (germline): MNHNY, SVGAGI (reference sequence). J lost 6 bases, V lost 6 bases, and 13 bases had no gene match. The CDR3 is 16 amino acids. The CDR3 nucleotides read TGTGCCAGCAGAGTTTCAGGGGGCGCGGGTGAAAACACCATATATTTT. It translates to CASRVSGGAGENTIYF.

In DNA form, the CDR3 reads TGTGCCAGCAGCTTAAAGCGGAGCTCCTACAATGAGCAGTTCTTC. Translation: CASSLKRSSYNEQFF. The rearrangement uses TRBV7-6 and TRBJ2-1, with D possibly TRBD2 on 5 matching bases. The CDR3 has 15 residues. Per germline, CDR1 SGHVS and CDR2 FNYEAQ. The ends were cut back, 2 bases at V and 0 bases at J, with 8 bases in the middle.

As to this clone: Other DNA sequences in this specimen translate into the identical CDR3. This rearrangement joins TRBV6-5 to TRBJ1-2; 7 positions match TRBD1. V was pared by 8 bases and J by 8 bases, with 14 bases of the junction left unmatched. The CDR3 contains 14 residues. CDR1 and CDR2 from the germline V gene are MNHEY and SVGAGI. The CDR3 loop reads CASQPHRDSGGYTF. CDR3 bases: TGTGCCAGCCAGCCCCACCGGGACAGCGGCGGCTACACCTTC.

The chain is built from TRBV5-4 and TRBJ2-7; 7 nucleotides align to TRBD1. CDR1 and CDR2 (germline): SGHNT, YYREEE (reference sequence). The CDR3 has 15 residues. J gave up 5 bases and V 4 bases, and 12 bases lay outside the gene matches. The CDR3 DNA reads TGTGCCAGCAGCCTCGACAGGGCCCGAGGAGACGAGCAGTACGTC. The encoded protein is CASSLDRARGDEQYV.

The chain employs TRBV5-1 and TRBJ2-1; 8 nucleotides align to TRBD1. This CDR3 contains 15 residues. J gave up 4 bases and V 3 bases, and 6 bases lay outside the gene matches. The germline gives CDR1 SGHRS, CDR2 YFSETQ. The CDR3 is CASSSGTGKYNEQFF. The CDR3 DNA sequence: TGCGCCAGCAGCTCCGGGACAGGCAAATACAATGAGCAGTTCTTC.

The V gene is TRBV6-5, the J gene TRBJ1-5; 7 bases map to TRBD1. The V and J ends lost 6 bases and 3 bases, in that order; junction bases with no gene match: 2. Germline V gene sequence: CDR1 MNHEY, CDR2 SVGAGI. There are 13 residues in the CDR3. CDR3 loop: CASRTGDNQPQHF. The CDR3 nucleotides are TGTGCCAGCAGAACAGGGGACAATCAGCCCCAGCATTTT.

This clone was seen once. The rearrangement links TRBV11-2 to TRBJ1-2; D gene uncertain. CDR1 SGHAT and CDR2 FQNNGV come from the germline V gene. The CDR3 sequence is 12 residues long. V dropped 1 base and J dropped 7 bases, with 7 bases sitting between them. The CDR3 DNA is TGTGCCAGCAGCTTAGCCCGGGGTGGCTACACCTTC. This translates into CASSLARGGYTF.

The chain is built from TRBV13 and TRBJ2-3; D might be TRBD1 (7 bases). Germline V gives CDR1 PRHDT, CDR2 FYEKMQ (reference sequence). CDR3 size: 15 residues. V was pared by 3 bases and J by 6 bases, with 16 bases between. The CDR3 DNA sequence: TGTGCCAGCAGCTTTGAGCGGCCAGGGGGGGATACGCAGTATTTT. Translation: CASSFERPGGDTQYF.

The CDR3 nucleotides read TGCGCCAGCAGCTTCGGGGGGGCCCTCACCTACGAGCAGTACTTC. Translating it yields CASSFGGALTYEQYF. The J gene is TRBJ2-7, the V gene TRBV5-1; 8 bases fit TRBD2. V lost 2 bases, J lost 2 bases, and 6 bases stayed unmatched. The CDR3 has 15 residues. The germline V gene encodes CDR1 SGHRS and CDR2 YFSETQ. The full variable domain, rest sourced from reference TRBV5-1 and TRBJ2-7, is KAGVTQTPRYLIKTRGQQVTLSCSPISGHRSVSWYQQTPGQGLQFLFEYFSETQRNKGNFPGRFSGRQFSNSRSEMNVSTLELGDSALYLCASSFGGALTYEQYFGPGTRLTVT.